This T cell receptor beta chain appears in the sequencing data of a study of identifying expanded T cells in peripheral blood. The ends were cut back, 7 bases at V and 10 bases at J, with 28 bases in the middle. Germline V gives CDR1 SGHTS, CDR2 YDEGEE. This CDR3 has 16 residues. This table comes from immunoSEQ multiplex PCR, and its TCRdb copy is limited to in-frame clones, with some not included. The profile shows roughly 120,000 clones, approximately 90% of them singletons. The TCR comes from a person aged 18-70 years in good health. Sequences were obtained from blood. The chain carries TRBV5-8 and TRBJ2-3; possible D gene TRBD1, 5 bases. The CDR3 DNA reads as TGTGCCAGCCGGTCGGCCACCTTCGACAGTACTCGGTCGCAGTATTTT. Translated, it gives CASRSATFDSTRSQYF. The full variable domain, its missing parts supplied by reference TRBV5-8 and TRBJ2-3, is EAGVTQSPTHLIKTRGQQATLRCSPISGHTSVYWYQQALGLGLQFLLWYDEGEERNRGNFPPRFSGRQFPNYSSELNVNALELEDSALYLCASRSATFDSTRSQYFGPGTRLTVL.